This section outlines one T cell receptor (beta chain) sequence together with its context. The table came from immunoSEQ multiplex PCR; TCRdb's copy has only in-frame clones and leaves some out. The sample lists fewer than 350,000 clones; about nine tenths were seen once. This entry is derived from a study of blood T cell repertoires in COVID-19. The germline CDR1 and CDR2 sequences are SGHAT and FQNNGV. Trimming removed 2 bases from V and 5 bases from J, with 13 bases in between. The length of the CDR3 is 14 residues. Sequencing was performed on PBMCs or T cells enriched from blood (not recorded which). The TCR sequence derives from a man aged 55 to 69 who had recovered from COVID-19. The gene calls are TRBV11-2 and TRBJ2-7; TRBD1 is a possible D gene (6 bases). The CDR3 bases are TGTGCCAGCAGCTTAAGAACAGGGTCGGACGAGCAGTACTTC. Protein product: CASSLRTGSDEQYF.